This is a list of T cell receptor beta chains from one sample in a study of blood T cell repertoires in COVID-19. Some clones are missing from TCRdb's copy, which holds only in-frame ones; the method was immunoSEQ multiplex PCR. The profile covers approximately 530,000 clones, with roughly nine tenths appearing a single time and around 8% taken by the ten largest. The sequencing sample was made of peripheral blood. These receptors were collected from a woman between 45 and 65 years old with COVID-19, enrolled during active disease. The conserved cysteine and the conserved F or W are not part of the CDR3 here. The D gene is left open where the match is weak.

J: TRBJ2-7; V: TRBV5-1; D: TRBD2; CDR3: ASSPSGDTYEQY
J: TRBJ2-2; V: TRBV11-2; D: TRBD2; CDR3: ASSGSGGTGELF
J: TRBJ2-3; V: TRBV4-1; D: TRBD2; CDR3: ASSKSGGLTDTQY
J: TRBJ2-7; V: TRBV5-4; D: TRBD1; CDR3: ASSGGTGIGEQY
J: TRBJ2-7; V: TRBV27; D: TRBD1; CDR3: ASSLSAGGSYEQY
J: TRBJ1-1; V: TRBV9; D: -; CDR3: ASSQGNRNTEAF
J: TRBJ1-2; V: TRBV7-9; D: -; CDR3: ASSLPGPYGYT
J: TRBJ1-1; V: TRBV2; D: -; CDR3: ASSFFLEGGGAF
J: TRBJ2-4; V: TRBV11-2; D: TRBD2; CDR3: ASSPAGGGAKNIQY
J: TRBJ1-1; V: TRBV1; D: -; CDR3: TSSHRGGWRDTEAF
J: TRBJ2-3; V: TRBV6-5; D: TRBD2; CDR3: ASSYRLAGPDTQY
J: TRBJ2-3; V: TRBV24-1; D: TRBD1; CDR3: ATSDRGQGAIPDTQY
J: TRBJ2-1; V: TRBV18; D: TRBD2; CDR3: ASSLSGGMGEQF
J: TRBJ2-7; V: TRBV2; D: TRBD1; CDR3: ASRMGQGGY
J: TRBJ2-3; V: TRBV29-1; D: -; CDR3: SDTGSGYTDTQY
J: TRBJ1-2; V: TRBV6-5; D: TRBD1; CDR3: ASSPDRGAWGYT